These 18 T cell receptor beta chains were sequenced from one sample in a study of blood T cell repertoires in COVID-19. Method: immunoSEQ multiplex PCR; TCRdb's copy keeps in-frame clones and lacks some. The table lists fewer than 150,000 clones, roughly 83% of them singletons. The sequenced sample consisted of peripheral blood. The receptors were sampled from a woman in her forties or fifties with acute or convalescent COVID-19.

CDR3 amino acids: CASSARGDRAYTQYF. CDR3 nucleotides: TGCGCCAGCAGCGCCAGGGGCGATCGGGCCTATACGCAGTATTTT. The rearrangement joins TRBV5-1 to TRBJ2-3, with D perhaps matching TRBD1 (6 bases). This CDR3 region has 15 residues. The ends were cut back, 4 bases at V and 7 bases at J, with 19 bases in the middle. CDR1 and CDR2 from the germline V gene are SGHRS and YFSETQ.

The count of this clone is one. The chain carries TRBV19 and TRBJ1-2, with 12 bases fitting TRBD1. Germline values: CDR1 LNHDA, CDR2 SQIVND (reference sequence). This CDR3 comprises 19 residues. V was pared by 6 bases and J by 3 bases, with 17 bases of the junction left unmatched. The CDR3 reads CASRPRPGTGGGSDYGYTF. CDR3 in DNA: TGTGCCAGTAGACCCCGTCCCGGGACAGGGGGCGGGAGCGACTATGGCTACACCTTC.

The gene calls are TRBV6-5 and TRBJ1-6; perhaps TRBD1 as D (6 bases). Germline values: CDR1 MNHEY, CDR2 SVGAGI. There are 15 residues in the CDR3. Trimming removed 2 bases at V and 8 bases at J, with 13 bases between. The CDR3 DNA reads as TGTGCCAGCAGTTACGAAACAGGGTTTCATTCACCCCTCCACTTT. Its protein product is CASSYETGFHSPLHF.

The V gene is TRBV29-1, the J gene TRBJ1-1; 9 bases fit TRBD1. The germline V gene encodes CDR1 SQVTM and CDR2 ANQGSEA. V lost 5 bases, J lost 6 bases, and 16 bases stayed unmatched. The CDR3 runs to 16 residues. CDR3 sequence reads: CSVRPGQGTPRAEAFF. CDR3 sequence (DNA): TGCAGCGTTCGGCCAGGACAGGGGACCCCAAGGGCTGAAGCTTTCTTT.

On this clone: Other DNA variants within this sample encode the same CDR3. This chain connects TRBV5-6 to TRBJ1-5; a weak D match, TRBD1 (5 bases). The CDR3 is made up of 13 amino acids. Germline CDR1 SGHDT, CDR2 YYEEEE. Trimming took off 2 bases at V and 2 bases at J, with 5 bases between the two ends. The CDR3, as DNA: TGTGCCAGCAGCTTACAGGGCAATCAGCCCCAGCATTTT. As protein: CASSLQGNQPQHF.

Only a few counts were recorded for this clone. The rearrangement joins TRBV4-1 to TRBJ1-1; D gene uncertain. The CDR3 has 15 amino acids. Germline CDR1 reads MGHRA; CDR2 reads YSYEKL. V lost 6 bases, J lost 3 bases, and 17 bases lay in between. The CDR3 reads CASRPSGLVYTEAFF. CDR3 DNA sequence: TGCGCCAGCAGGCCTTCTGGGCTGGTGTACACTGAAGCTTTCTTT.

CDR3 sequence: CASSFSNTIYF. CDR3 coding DNA: TGTGCCAGCAGCTTCAGTAACACCATATATTTT. V and J are TRBV11-2 and TRBJ1-3; no clear D gene. Germline V gene sequence: CDR1 SGHAT, CDR2 FQNNGV. V was clipped by 3 bases and J by 7 bases, with 4 bases between them. The CDR3 has 11 amino acids.

The chain recombines TRBV28 with TRBJ2-5; the match to TRBD1 covers 10 bases. Germline trimming cut 4 bases from V and 3 bases from J; bases unmatched to any gene: 11. Looked up from germline, CDR1 is MDHEN and CDR2 is SYDVKM. The CDR3 has 17 residues. CDR3 coding DNA: TGTGCCAGCAGTTCACCTAGGGGGGACAGGGGAAAAGAGACCCAGTACTTC. Amino acids: CASSSPRGDRGKETQYF.

This clone was counted a single time. The chain has TRBV6-6 and TRBJ2-5; TRBD1 might be the D (8 bases). The CDR3 runs to 16 residues. The germline V gene has CDR1 MNHNY and CDR2 SVGAGI (reference sequence). V shed 4 bases and J shed 4 bases, with 19 bases lying between them. Here the CDR3 reads CASSSFPYRGGETQYF. The CDR3 DNA sequence: TGTGCCAGCAGTTCGTTCCCTTACAGGGGGGGAGAGACCCAGTACTTC.

The V call is TRBV28, the J call TRBJ1-5; D ambiguous. V was clipped by 4 bases and J by 5 bases, with 12 bases between them. The CDR3 length is 14 residues. Germline V gene sequence: CDR1 MDHEN, CDR2 SYDVKM. CDR3 sequence (DNA): TGTGCCAGCAGTTCAAGAGAACTTTATCAGCCCCAGCATTTT. Translated, it gives CASSSRELYQPQHF.

This clone has more than one count but fewer than ten. CDR3 nucleotide sequence: TGTGCCAGCAGCTCGGGGACAGGGAATCGGGCTAATGAAAAACTGTTTTTT. Its protein product is CASSSGTGNRANEKLFF. This rearrangement joins TRBV5-6 to TRBJ1-4; the match to TRBD1 covers 9 bases. Per the germline V gene, CDR1 is SGHDT and CDR2 is YYEEEE. The CDR3 contains 17 residues. V was clipped by 3 bases and J by 3 bases; unmatched bases: 9. The complete variable domain, with remaining parts taken from reference TRBV5-6 and TRBJ1-4, reads DAGVTQSPTHLIKTRGQQVTLRCSPKSGHDTVSWYQQALGQGPQFIFQYYEEEERQRGNFPDRFSGHQFPNYSSELNVNALLLGDSALYLCASSSGTGNRANEKLFFGSGTQLSVL.

V gene TRBV30 combines with J gene TRBJ1-3; TRBD1 matches at 7 bases. The V gene end was trimmed by 4 bases and the J gene end by 0 bases; junction bases not matched to a gene: 6. Germline CDR1 and CDR2: GTSNPN and SVGIG (reference sequence). The CDR3 runs to 15 residues. The CDR3 loop is CAWTDRPDSGNTIYF. CDR3 sequence (DNA): TGTGCCTGGACGGACAGGCCAGACTCTGGAAACACCATATATTTT.

V gene TRBV5-1 combines with J gene TRBJ1-1; 7 nucleotides match TRBD1. Germline assignment: CDR1 SGHRS and CDR2 YFSETQ. The CDR3 is 14 amino acids. V was clipped by 2 bases and J by 2 bases; unmatched bases: 3. The CDR3 sequence is CASSLGTANTEAFF. In DNA form, the CDR3 reads TGCGCCAGCAGCTTAGGGACAGCTAACACTGAAGCTTTCTTT.

The chain recombines TRBV30 with TRBJ1-2; D might be TRBD1 (6 bases). This CDR3 comprises 14 residues. The V end was cut by 5 bases, the J end by 0 bases, with 13 bases between. Germline CDR1 and CDR2: GTSNPN and SVGIG (reference sequence). The chain's CDR3 is CAWYTGNSNYGYTF. In DNA, the CDR3 is TGTGCCTGGTATACAGGGAACTCTAACTATGGCTACACCTTC. Supplemented by reference TRBV30 and TRBJ1-2, the full variable domain reads SQTIHQWPATLVQPVGSPLSLECTVEGTSNPNLYWYRQAAGRGLQLLFYSVGIGQISSEVPQNLSASRPQDRQFILSSKKLLLSDSGFYLCAWYTGNSNYGYTFGSGTRLTVV.

This clone is judged medium-sized. The genes are TRBV5-5 and TRBJ1-5, with a possible D match to TRBD1 (6 bases). CDR1 is SGHKS, CDR2 YYEKEE, per germline (reference sequence). The CDR3 extends over 15 amino acids. The V end was cut by 0 bases, the J end by 3 bases, with 10 bases between. The CDR3 DNA is TGTGCCAGCAGCTTGGTAAGGGGGTTCAATCAGCCCCAGCATTTT. Translated, it gives CASSLVRGFNQPQHF.

The chain uses TRBV10-3 and TRBJ1-1, with 10 bases that match TRBD1. Trimming took 6 bases from V and 5 from J; bases not matched to a gene: 9. CDR3 size: 15 residues. Germline assignment: CDR1 ENHRY and CDR2 SYGVKD. CDR3 region: CAIRDPGQGKTEAFF. CDR3 nucleotide sequence: TGTGCCATCAGGGATCCGGGACAGGGGAAAACTGAAGCTTTCTTT.

The V and J genes are TRBV4-1 and TRBJ1-1; TRBD1 agrees at 10 bases. CDR1 and CDR2 from the germline V gene are MGHRA and YSYEKL. V lost 3 bases to trimming and J lost 4 bases; unmatched junction nucleotides: 8. The CDR3 runs to 16 residues. The CDR3 region has the DNA TGCGCCAGCAGCCAGTTTGGGACAGGGGCATTCACTGAAGCTTTCTTT. Amino acid sequence: CASSQFGTGAFTEAFF.

The chain employs TRBV5-5 and TRBJ1-1; possibly TRBD1 for D (6 bases). Germline-derived CDR1 and CDR2 are SGHKS and YYEKEE (reference sequence). CDR3 length equals 14 residues. Trimming left V 5 bases short and J 2 bases short, with 13 bases between. The CDR3 DNA reads TGTGCCAGCAGTAATGGACAGTTAAACACTGAAGCTTTCTTT. Translation: CASSNGQLNTEAFF.